This T cell receptor (beta chain) was captured by sequencing in a study of cytomegalovirus exposure and HLA in healthy donors. PCR primers comprised 60 Vbeta and 13 Jbeta primers. The data were produced by immunoSEQ multiplex PCR, yet TCRdb's version contains in-frame clones alone and is incomplete. The data contain around 200,000 clones, roughly 81% of them singletons. V was pared by 3 bases and J by 2 bases, with 16 bases between. CDR1 and CDR2 (germline): MDHEN, SYDVKM. The CDR3 loop spans 16 amino acids. The TCR was taken from a woman aged 25 to 39 in good health and CMV-seropositive. Specimen: PBMCs. The chain combines TRBV28 with TRBJ1-2, with TRBD1 as a possible D gene (6 bases). The CDR3 is CASSFPARGRNYGYTF. The CDR3 coding sequence is TGTGCCAGCAGTTTTCCAGCCAGGGGCAGGAACTATGGCTACACCTTC.